The 24 T cell receptor beta chains below were found in one sample sequenced in a study of blood T cells in healthy people across ages. Primers used in a second PCR of about 6 to 12 cycles were a sample-barcoded 5' primer and a J-beta primer mix. TCRdb re-analysed the 5' RACE reads in MiXCR, keeping a single row per CDR3 protein. The table shows roughly 800,000 distinct CDR3 sequences, with approximately 35% occurring only once. The specimen sequenced was blood. These receptors were taken from a man aged 18-30 years in good health.

In its sample, this clonotype was seen a few times. V and J are TRBV27 and TRBJ1-6; D may be TRBD1 (6 bases). Trimming removed 6 bases at V and 1 base at J, with 7 bases between. The CDR3 is 14 amino acids. Germline V gene data show CDR1 as MNHEY and CDR2 as SMNVEV (reference sequence). Written as DNA, the CDR3 is TGTGCCAGCAGAGGGGGGTCCTATAATTCACCCCTCCACTTT. Translated: CASRGGSYNSPLHF.

This clonotype has at least ten counts. The chain combines TRBV5-1 with TRBJ2-7; 13 bases fit TRBD2. CDR1 is SGHRS, CDR2 YFSETQ, per germline. This CDR3 region has 14 residues. With 3 bases clipped from V and 5 bases from J, the junction kept 2 bases outside the gene matches. The CDR3, as DNA: TGCGCCAGCAGCTGGACTAGCGGGAGTAACGAGCAGTACTTC. Amino acids: CASSWTSGSNEQYF.

This sequence joins TRBV3-1 and TRBJ1-2, with D unresolved. CDR1 and CDR2 from the germline V gene are LGHDT and YNNKEL (reference sequence). V was pared by 4 bases and J by 3 bases, with 15 bases between. This CDR3 has 15 amino acids. The CDR3 spells CASSPLSRIDYGYTF. CDR3 DNA: TGTGCCAGCAGCCCCCTCTCCCGGATCGACTATGGCTACACCTTC.

The V and J genes are TRBV7-9 and TRBJ1-2; D not resolved. V was shortened by 3 bases and J by 3 bases, with 14 bases between the two germline ends. Germline-derived CDR1 and CDR2 are SEHNR and FQNEAQ (reference sequence). CDR3 length equals 15 residues. CDR3 DNA sequence: TGTGCCAGCAGCTTGAGGTTCGGGCCAGACTATGGCTACACCTTC. Amino acid sequence: CASSLRFGPDYGYTF.

This chain connects TRBV28 to TRBJ2-1; a possible D gene is TRBD1 (7 bases). V was pared by 6 bases and J by 4 bases, with 13 bases between. This CDR3 spans 14 amino acids. Germline assignment: CDR1 MDHEN and CDR2 SYDVKM. The CDR3 sequence is CASSTGAGYNEQFF. CDR3 DNA sequence: TGTGCCAGCAGCACAGGGGCGGGATACAATGAGCAGTTCTTC. Supplemented by reference TRBV28 and TRBJ2-1, the full variable domain reads DVKVTQSSRYLVKRTGEKVFLECVQDMDHENMFWYRQDPGLGLRLIYFSYDVKMKEKGDIPEGYSVSREKKERFSLILESASTNQTSMYLCASSTGAGYNEQFFGPGTRLTVL.

Only a few counts were recorded for this clonotype. V gene TRBV30 combines with J gene TRBJ2-1; 9 bases fit TRBD1. The J call is uncertain, as TRBJ2-7 better fits the DNA end. CDR3 length: 15 amino acids. Germline values: CDR1 GTSNPN, CDR2 SVGIG (reference sequence). CDR3 sequence reads: CAWTTGQGSYNEQYF. CDR3 DNA sequence: TGTGCCTGGACAACGGGACAGGGCTCCTACAATGAGCAGTACTTC.

The V gene is TRBV29-1, the J gene TRBJ2-5; TRBD1 might be the D (7 bases). The CDR3 has 12 residues. Germline values: CDR1 SQVTM, CDR2 ANQGSEA. V lost 7 bases, J lost 4 bases, and 13 bases lay in between. The CDR3 DNA reads TGCAGCGGCCAGGGGGGAGGAGAGACCCAGTACTTC. It specifies CSGQGGGETQYF.

This clonotype was seen ten or more times. The V and J genes are TRBV7-3 and TRBJ2-7; TRBD2 is a possible D gene (7 bases). The CDR3 sequence is 15 residues long. V was clipped by 2 bases and J by 3 bases, with 14 bases between them. Germline values: CDR1 SGHTA, CDR2 FQGTGA. The CDR3 region is CASSLGAGADYEQYF. Here the CDR3 DNA reads TGTGCCAGCAGCTTAGGGGCGGGGGCGGACTACGAGCAGTACTTC.

In this sample, this clonotype turned up a few times. The V gene is TRBV6-2 or TRBV6-3, the J gene TRBJ2-5; 9 bases are shared with TRBD2. This CDR3 region has 16 residues. Germline trimming cut 2 bases from V and 2 bases from J; bases unmatched to any gene: 6. Germline CDR1 MNHEY, CDR2 SVGEGT. In nucleotides, the CDR3 is TGTGCCAGCAGTTACAAGCGGGGGGCCTCTCAAGAGACCCAGTACTTC. Translating it yields CASSYKRGASQETQYF.

This clonotype was seen only once. The chain couples TRBV29-1 to TRBJ2-3, with TRBD2 matching over 9 bases. V lost 8 bases, J lost 5 bases, and 8 bases stayed unmatched. The CDR3 consists of 13 residues. The germline gives CDR1 SQVTM, CDR2 ANQGSEA. The CDR3 is CSSSGGRQDTQYF. The CDR3 region has the DNA TGCAGCTCCAGCGGGGGGCGACAAGATACGCAGTATTTT.

The CDR3, as DNA: TGCAGCGTTGAGGGACAGTTCTATGGCTACACCTTC. This codes for CSVEGQFYGYTF. The gene calls are TRBV29-1 and TRBJ1-2; 7 bases fit TRBD1. CDR1 and CDR2 (germline): SQVTM, ANQGSEA. This CDR3 spans 12 amino acids. Trimming cost V 3 bases and J 4 bases; bases outside gene matches: 2. The variable domain in full, with the rest retrieved from reference TRBV29-1 and TRBJ1-2, is SAVISQKPSRDICQRGTSLTIQCQVDSQVTMMFWYRQQPGQSLTLIATANQGSEATYESGFVIDKFPISRPNLTFSTLTVSNMSPEDSSIYLCSVEGQFYGYTFGSGTRLTVV.

The V call is TRBV7-8, the J call TRBJ2-2; D remains ambiguous. The CDR3 is made up of 15 amino acids. Trimming removed 6 bases from V and 4 bases from J, with 15 bases in between. Germline CDR1 is SGHVS and CDR2 is FQNEAQ. DNA of the CDR3: TGTGCCAGCAGTCCCAATAGACACTTCACCGGGGAGCTGTTTTTT. Translated: CASSPNRHFTGELFF.

This sequence joins TRBV2 and TRBJ1-5, with TRBD1 identical over 7 bases. V was clipped by 4 bases and J by 7 bases; unmatched bases: 7. Per germline, CDR1 SNHLY and CDR2 FYNNEI. The CDR3 covers 14 residues. In DNA, the CDR3 is TGTGCCAGCAGTGTGACAGGGAAGGGCCAGCCCCAGCATTTT. It encodes CASSVTGKGQPQHF.

CDR3 region: CSASPRVQGSAGYTF. The CDR3 nucleotides are TGCAGTGCTAGTCCCCGAGTACAGGGAAGTGCGGGCTACACCTTC. The J gene is TRBJ1-2, the V gene TRBV20-1; D perhaps matches TRBD1 (6 bases). Trimming pared 3 bases from V and 8 bases from J, leaving 22 bases between. The CDR3 extends over 15 amino acids. Germline values: CDR1 DFQATT, CDR2 SNEGSKA (reference sequence).

The rearrangement joins TRBV27 to TRBJ2-7; no clear D gene. The CDR3 length is 11 residues. With 6 bases removed from V and 8 bases from J, the gap between germline ends came to 11 bases. Germline V gives CDR1 MNHEY, CDR2 SMNVEV (reference sequence). The CDR3 bases are TGTGCCAGCAGCCTTTCGACGAAGCAGTACTTC. The encoded protein is CASSLSTKQYF.

This clonotype was counted many times. This rearrangement joins TRBV5-1 to TRBJ2-7; D may be TRBD1 or TRBD2 (5 bases each). V was cut by 2 bases and J by 2 bases, with 11 bases left in between. This CDR3 is 14 amino acids long. CDR1 and CDR2 (germline): SGHRS, YFSETQ. CDR3 sequence reads: CASSFDGDPYEQYF. The CDR3 DNA reads as TGCGCCAGCAGCTTTGACGGGGACCCCTACGAGCAGTACTTC.

The rearrangement joins TRBV20-1 to TRBJ2-7; the match to TRBD1 covers 11 bases. Germline V lookup: CDR1 DFQATT, CDR2 SNEGSKA (reference sequence). Germline trimming cut 5 bases from V and 4 bases from J; bases unmatched to any gene: 10. The CDR3 sequence is 15 residues long. The CDR3: CSAYDRTGGRYEQYF. In nucleotides, the CDR3 is TGCAGTGCTTACGATCGGACAGGGGGCCGGTACGAGCAGTACTTC.

The J gene is TRBJ1-4, the V gene TRBV12-3 or TRBV12-4; D gene unclear. This CDR3 region has 14 residues. Trimming shortened V by 3 bases and J by 4 bases, and 9 bases separated the two germline ends. The CDR3 coding sequence is TGTGCCAGCAGTTTCCGGAACCTTAATGAAAAACTGTTTTTT. This translates into CASSFRNLNEKLFF.

The chain couples TRBV4-3 to TRBJ1-1, with D tentatively TRBD1 (6 bases). Germline CDR1 LGHNA, CDR2 YSLEER. This CDR3 region has 14 residues. Trimming stripped 6 bases from V and 1 base from J, with 12 bases between. Written as DNA, the CDR3 is TGCGCCAGCAGGCGGACAGTTGGGAACACTGAAGCTTTCTTT. Translating it yields CASRRTVGNTEAFF.

In its sample, this clonotype was seen a few times. The chain recombines TRBV4-2 with TRBJ2-5; perhaps D is TRBD1 or TRBD2 (6 bases each). Germline-derived CDR1 and CDR2 are LGHNA and YNFKEQ. V dropped 4 bases and J dropped 3 bases, with 15 bases sitting between them. The CDR3 consists of 15 residues. As DNA, the CDR3 is TGTGCCAGCAGCCTGTATGAAAGGGGGGAAGAGACCCAGTACTTC. It codes for CASSLYERGEETQYF.

This clonotype was seen a few times. The CDR3 DNA reads TGTGCCAGCAGCCCTACAGAGGGTACCGCAAAACTGTTTTTT. Encoded protein: CASSPTEGTAKLFF. The chain joins TRBV7-9 to TRBJ1-4, with D hard to call. This CDR3 region has 14 residues. Trimming cost V 5 bases and J 10 bases, with 17 bases left between them. CDR1 is SEHNR and CDR2 is FQNEAQ in the germline V gene (reference sequence).

Details on this clonotype: The missing conserved phenylalanine or tryptophan at the end of this CDR3 makes a read error likely. The rearrangement links TRBV2 to TRBJ1-1; D may be TRBD1 (5 bases). The CDR3 has 14 residues. CDR1 and CDR2 from the germline V gene are SNHLY and FYNNEI. Trimming cost V 0 bases and J 8 bases, with 13 bases left between them. In DNA form, the CDR3 reads TGTGCCAGCAGTGAAGCGCTTATGAACAGGGAAGCTTTCATT. This encodes CASSEALMNREAFI.

The gene calls are TRBV20-1 and TRBJ2-7, with D possibly called TRBD1 or TRBD2 (7 bases each). With 3 bases removed from V and 3 bases from J, the gap between germline ends came to 15 bases. Germline CDR1 reads DFQATT; CDR2 reads SNEGSKA (reference sequence). This CDR3 comprises 14 residues. The CDR3 sequence is CSASFRGGGYEQYF. The CDR3, as DNA: TGCAGTGCTAGTTTCAGGGGGGGTGGCTACGAGCAGTACTTC.

The rearrangement joins TRBV3-1 to TRBJ2-5; D remains ambiguous. The CDR3 loop spans 15 amino acids. Germline V gene data show CDR1 as LGHDT and CDR2 as YNNKEL (reference sequence). V lost 0 bases to trimming and J lost 1 base, with 9 bases between them. This CDR3 reads CASSQDVASQETQYF. CDR3 coding DNA: TGTGCCAGCAGCCAAGATGTCGCTTCCCAAGAGACCCAGTACTTC.